A single sample is the source of the 4 T cell receptor beta chains below, sequenced in a study of beta chain features in type 1 diabetes. Every isolated RNA sample was fully reverse transcribed, so sequencing captured expressed TCRB transcripts. Profiling relied on immunoSEQ multiplex PCR, and the TCRdb table lists in-frame clones only, not all of them. The sample has around 240,000 clones, about 9.3% seen once. The sequenced sample was naive CD4+ T cells from blood. These receptors came from a young woman in good health.

The rearrangement joins TRBV23-1 to TRBJ1-4; a possible D gene is TRBD1 (6 bases). TRBV23-1 falls under the ORF class, with uncertain function. The length of the CDR3 is 18 residues. Trimming pared 0 bases from V and 6 bases from J, leaving 20 bases between. CDR3 in DNA: TGCGCCAGCAGTCAATCGGGGCAAGAGACAGGCCCTTATGAAAAACTGTTTTTT. This gives the protein CASSQSGQETGPYEKLFF.

V and J are TRBV6-5 and TRBJ2-1; possible D gene TRBD2, 6 bases. The germline V and J ends were trimmed by 7 bases and 11 bases, with 21 bases remaining between them. The CDR3 runs to 14 residues. CDR1 is MNHEY, CDR2 SVGAGI, per germline. The CDR3 loop reads CASISTGILAQQFF. The CDR3 DNA sequence: TGTGCCAGCATCAGTACGGGGATACTAGCCCAGCAGTTCTTC.

In the case of this clone: The sample contains more than one DNA sequence encoding this CDR3. V gene TRBV5-1 combines with J gene TRBJ2-5; 8 bases line up with TRBD1. CDR1 is SGHRS, CDR2 YFSETQ, per germline. The CDR3 length is 14 residues. Trimming at V came to 0 bases and at J to 4 bases, leaving 2 bases not matched to a gene. CDR3 sequence reads: CASSLGQGLETQYF. Here the CDR3 DNA reads TGCGCCAGCAGCTTGGGACAGGGGCTAGAGACCCAGTACTTC.

This clone was detected only a few times. The chain links TRBV4-2 to TRBJ1-1; D not resolved. The CDR3 extends over 13 amino acids. V was pared by 6 bases and J by 2 bases, with 10 bases between. The germline gives CDR1 LGHNA, CDR2 YNFKEQ. The CDR3 protein is CASRSGRNTEAFF. The CDR3 nucleotides are TGTGCCAGCAGGTCGGGGAGAAACACTGAAGCTTTCTTT.